The table lists the clone carrying this TCR beta chain with a few counts. Authors' analysis steps: It was from reference gene primer amplification that nucleated cell counts were estimated. Sequencing used immunoSEQ multiplex PCR; TCRdb keeps in-frame clones, though not all of them. That table supplies the V and J calls and clone size; D and trimming were determined from the DNA. The top ten clones hold about 3.3% of a sample with about 220,000 clones, roughly nine tenths of them seen once. Participants were aged 18 to 89 years from approximately 25 US areas. The sample is drawn from a study of blood T cell repertoires in COVID-19. For the study at large: Collection of acute and convalescent COVID-19 samples took place in the United States, Italy and Spain. The analysed material was cDNA or gDNA that came from T cells, B-cell-depleted T cells, or PBMCs.

The CDR3 runs to 15 residues. The ends were cut back, 7 bases at V and 1 base at J, with 12 bases in the middle. CDR1 and CDR2 (germline): KGHDR, SFDVKD. This receptor was taken from a woman in her late teens or twenties in a cohort exposed to, infected with or recovered from COVID-19 (not recorded which). Sequenced material: PBMCs or T cells enriched from blood (not recorded which). This chain joins TRBV24-1 and TRBJ2-2, with a tentative D call TRBD1 (7 bases). This chain's CDR3 is CATRRGTENTGELFF. The CDR3 DNA reads as TGTGCCACCAGGCGCGGGACAGAGAACACCGGGGAGCTGTTTTTT.